This entry describes one TCR beta chain. Its specificity is not known. The source of the sample is a study of T cell responses to AZD1222 COVID-19 vaccine. V shed 3 bases and J 0 bases; nucleotides not matched to a gene: 7. CDR3 length: 16 amino acids. Germline-derived CDR1 and CDR2 are KGHSH and LQKENI. Study findings and constraints: Just 6 or 7 people given AZD1222 tested seropositive at baseline. Nearly half of spike-specific TCRs reportedly go after variant regions that carry no mutations. Recipients of two AZD1222 doses showed rising Spike-specific TCR breadth and depth.

Profiled with immunoSEQ multiplex PCR; TCRdb holds only in-frame clones, not every one. The sample holds about 180,000 clones; over 75% are singletons and the top ten take about 2.6%. The genes are TRBV18 and TRBJ1-2, with 7 positions matching TRBD1. This specimen consisted of peripheral blood, obtained on day 0 of AZD1222 vaccination. The receptor was derived from an adult in good health. The CDR3 loop is CASSPIPGQSNYGYTF. The CDR3, as DNA: TGTGCCAGCTCACCCATTCCGGGACAGTCTAACTATGGCTACACCTTC.